This paragraph covers one T cell receptor beta chain sequence. The CDR3 spans 13 residues. V was cut by 5 bases and J by 3 bases, with 11 bases left in between. The data were obtained in a study of blood T cell repertoires in COVID-19. Study overall: Acute-phase and convalescent COVID-19 samples originated in the United States, Italy and Spain. T cells, B-cell-depleted T cells, or PBMCs supplied cDNA or gDNA.

Per the study methods: Amplification of reference gene primers was used by the study to estimate nucleated cell counts. Only in-frame clones appear in the TCRdb table, and some are missing; sequencing was by immunoSEQ multiplex PCR. V, J and clone size were drawn from that table, and D and trimming were deduced from the DNA. This table has 40,000 or so clones, about 85% appearing once. The origin of this receptor is a man between 50 and 59 years old with active COVID-19. Sequenced material: peripheral blood. The chain joins TRBV12-3 or TRBV12-4 to TRBJ2-7, with D perhaps TRBD2 (6 bases). The CDR3 bases are TGTGCCAGCAGTAGGCGGGACGGCTACGAGCAGTACTTC. Its translation: CASSRRDGYEQYF.